The 8 T cell receptor beta chains below were found in one sample sequenced in a study of T-cell memory formation after mild COVID-19. In TCRdb, the 5' RACE reads were re-called with MiXCR into one record per CDR3 protein. In the table there are 300,000 to 350,000 distinct CDR3 sequences, 12% to 15% of which are singletons. Sequencing was carried out using PBMCs or a T cell subset sorted from them (not recorded which). The source is a man younger than 30 who had mild COVID-19 (a few samples of this study predate the infection). Cell type and time point are not known.

The table lists this clonotype with a few counts. V and J are TRBV5-4 and TRBJ2-5, with a weak D call TRBD2 (6 bases). Germline loops: CDR1 SGHNT, CDR2 YYREEE (reference sequence). The CDR3 sequence is 13 residues long. V shed 5 bases and J shed 5 bases, with 13 bases lying between them. The CDR3: CASRRDRGETQYF. CDR3 coding DNA: TGTGCCAGCAGGAGGGACCGGGGGGAGACCCAGTACTTC.

V gene TRBV7-9 combines with J gene TRBJ2-1, with D perhaps matching TRBD2 (6 bases). V lost 1 base and J 6 bases, leaving 19 bases between the germline ends. Germline CDR1 is SEHNR and CDR2 is FQNEAQ (reference sequence). The CDR3 has 17 residues. The CDR3 nucleotides read TGTGCCAGCAGCTTAGGGGAGGCAGCTCGGGGTGGCAATGAGCAGTTCTTC. This gives the protein CASSLGEAARGGNEQFF.

This clonotype was seen only a few times. This chain connects TRBV28 to TRBJ1-1; 7 positions agree with TRBD1. CDR1 is MDHEN and CDR2 is SYDVKM in the germline V gene. Germline trimming cut 5 bases from V and 1 base from J; bases unmatched to any gene: 7. This CDR3 contains 15 residues. The CDR3 bases are TGTGCCAGCAGTCCCACTGACAGGGAGAACACTGAAGCTTTCTTT. This encodes CASSPTDRENTEAFF.

This clonotype occurred a few times. The V and J genes are TRBV20-1 and TRBJ2-1, with D possibly called TRBD1 or TRBD2 (5 bases each). With 5 bases removed from V and 9 bases from J, the gap between germline ends came to 23 bases. This CDR3 has 15 amino acids. CDR1 and CDR2 from the germline V gene are DFQATT and SNEGSKA (reference sequence). CDR3 coding DNA: TGCAGTGCTGCTAACCGGGGCCGGAAAGAAGGTGAGCAGTTCTTC. This gives the protein CSAANRGRKEGEQFF.

The chain carries TRBV18 and TRBJ2-7; the D gene is possibly TRBD2 (6 bases). Germline-derived CDR1 and CDR2 are KGHSH and LQKENI. Deletions cut 7 bases from V and 4 bases from J, with 11 bases between. This CDR3 contains 12 residues. The CDR3 nucleotides are TGTGCCAGCTTGGCGGAGGGGTACGAGCAGTACTTC. Its translation is CASLAEGYEQYF.

This clonotype was detected ten times or more. The CDR3 loop is CASSFSHGDTEAFF. The DNA for the CDR3 is TGCGCCAGCAGCTTCTCACACGGGGACACTGAAGCTTTCTTT. V usage is TRBV5-1 and J usage is TRBJ1-1; D is ambiguous. The CDR3 totals 14 residues. From germline, CDR1 is SGHRS and CDR2 YFSETQ. V was cut by 2 bases and J by 3 bases, with 11 bases left in between.

This clonotype appeared a few times. The rearrangement links TRBV7-8 to TRBJ1-1; a possible D gene is TRBD1 (5 bases). Trimming shortened V by 0 bases and J by 1 base, and 12 bases separated the two germline ends. The germline gives CDR1 SGHVS, CDR2 FQNEAQ. This CDR3 has 16 residues. CDR3 DNA: TGTGCCAGCAGCTTAGCGGAACGGACAACGAACACTGAAGCTTTCTTT. It encodes CASSLAERTTNTEAFF. The whole variable domain, filled in from reference TRBV7-8 and TRBJ1-1, reads GAGVSQSPRYKVAKRGQDVALRCDPISGHVSLFWYQQALGQGPEFLTYFQNEAQLDKSGLPSDRFFAERPEGSVSTLKIQRTQQEDSAVYLCASSLAERTTNTEAFFGQGTRLTVV.

The rearrangement links TRBV7-2 to TRBJ1-6; 8 nucleotides align to TRBD1. Germline V gene sequence: CDR1 SGHTA, CDR2 FQGNSA. The CDR3 length is 15 residues. V lost 0 bases to trimming and J lost 11 bases; unmatched junction nucleotides: 6. The CDR3 nucleotides are TGTGCCAGCAGCTTAGCGAGGGACAGGCCTGCACCCCTCCACTTT. Protein: CASSLARDRPAPLHF.